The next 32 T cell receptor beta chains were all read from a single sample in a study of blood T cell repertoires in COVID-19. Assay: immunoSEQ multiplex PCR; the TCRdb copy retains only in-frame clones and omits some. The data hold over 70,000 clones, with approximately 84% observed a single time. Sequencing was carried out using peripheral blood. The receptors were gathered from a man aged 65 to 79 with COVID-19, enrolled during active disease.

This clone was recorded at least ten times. The CDR3 region has the DNA TGTGCCAGCTCACTACAGGGGGCAGAGAACACTGAAGCTTTCTTT. Protein product: CASSLQGAENTEAFF. The V and J genes are TRBV18 and TRBJ1-1, with 9 bases that match TRBD1. This CDR3 is built from 15 residues. Germline V CDR1 and CDR2: KGHSH, LQKENI. V trimming: 4 bases; J trimming: 1 base; junction bases outside the gene matches: 4.

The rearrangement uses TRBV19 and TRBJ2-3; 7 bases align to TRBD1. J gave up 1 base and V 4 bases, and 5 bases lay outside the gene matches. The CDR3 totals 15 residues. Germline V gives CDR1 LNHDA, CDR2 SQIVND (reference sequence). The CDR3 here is CASSRTGGRTDTQYF. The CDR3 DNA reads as TGTGCCAGTAGTAGGACAGGCGGGCGCACAGATACGCAGTATTTT.

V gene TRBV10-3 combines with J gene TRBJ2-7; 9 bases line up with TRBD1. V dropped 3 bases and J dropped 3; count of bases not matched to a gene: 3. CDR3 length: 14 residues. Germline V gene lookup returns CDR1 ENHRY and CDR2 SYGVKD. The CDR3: CAISEGTGFYEQYF. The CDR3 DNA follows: TGTGCCATCAGTGAAGGGACAGGGTTCTACGAGCAGTACTTC.

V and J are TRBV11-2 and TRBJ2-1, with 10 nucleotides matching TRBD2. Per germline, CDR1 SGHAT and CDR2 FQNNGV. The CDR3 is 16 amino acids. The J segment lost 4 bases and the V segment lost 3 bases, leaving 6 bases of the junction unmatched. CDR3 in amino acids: CASSLGLASIYNEQFF. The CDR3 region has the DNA TGTGCCAGCAGCTTGGGACTAGCGAGTATTTACAATGAGCAGTTCTTC.

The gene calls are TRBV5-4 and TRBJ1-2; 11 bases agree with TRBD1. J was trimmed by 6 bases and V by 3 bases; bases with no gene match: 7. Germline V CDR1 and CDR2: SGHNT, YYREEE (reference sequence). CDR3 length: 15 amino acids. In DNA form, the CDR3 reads TGTGCCAGCAGCTCCCCAGGACAGGGGGCACATGGCTACACCTTC. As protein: CASSSPGQGAHGYTF.

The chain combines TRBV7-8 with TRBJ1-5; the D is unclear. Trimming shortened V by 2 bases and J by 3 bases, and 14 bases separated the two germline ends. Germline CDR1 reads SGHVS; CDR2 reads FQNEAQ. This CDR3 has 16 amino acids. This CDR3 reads CASSLYPRSDNQPQHF. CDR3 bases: TGTGCCAGCAGCTTATATCCCCGCAGTGACAATCAGCCCCAGCATTTT.

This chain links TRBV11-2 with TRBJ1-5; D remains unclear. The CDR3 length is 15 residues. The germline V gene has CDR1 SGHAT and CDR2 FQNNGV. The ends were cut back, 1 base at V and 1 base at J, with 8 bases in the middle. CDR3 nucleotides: TGTGCCAGCAGCTTAGGCGGAAAAAGCAATCAGCCCCAGCATTTT. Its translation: CASSLGGKSNQPQHF.

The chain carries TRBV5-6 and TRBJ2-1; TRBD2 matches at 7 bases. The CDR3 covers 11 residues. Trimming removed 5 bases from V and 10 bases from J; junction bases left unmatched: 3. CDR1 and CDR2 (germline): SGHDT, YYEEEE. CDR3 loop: CASRTSREQFF. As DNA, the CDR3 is TGTGCCAGCAGGACTAGCCGGGAGCAGTTCTTC.

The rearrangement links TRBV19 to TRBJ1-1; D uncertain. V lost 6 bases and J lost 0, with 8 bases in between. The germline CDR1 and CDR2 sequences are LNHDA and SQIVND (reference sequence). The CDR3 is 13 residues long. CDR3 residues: CASSQTLNTEAFF. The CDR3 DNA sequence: TGTGCCAGTAGCCAGACTCTGAACACTGAAGCTTTCTTT.

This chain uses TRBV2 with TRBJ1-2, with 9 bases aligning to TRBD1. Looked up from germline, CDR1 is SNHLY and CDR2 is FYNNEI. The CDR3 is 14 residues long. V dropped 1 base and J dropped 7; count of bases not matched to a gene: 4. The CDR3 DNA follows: TGTGCCAGCAGTGAAGGGCGGGACAGGGCTGGCTACACCTTC. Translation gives CASSEGRDRAGYTF.

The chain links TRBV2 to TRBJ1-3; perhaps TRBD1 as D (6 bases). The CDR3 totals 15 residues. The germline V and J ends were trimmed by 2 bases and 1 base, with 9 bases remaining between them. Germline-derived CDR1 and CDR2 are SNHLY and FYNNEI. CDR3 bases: TGTGCCAGCAGTGAAAGCCAGGGGTCTGGAAACACCATATATTTT. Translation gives CASSESQGSGNTIYF.

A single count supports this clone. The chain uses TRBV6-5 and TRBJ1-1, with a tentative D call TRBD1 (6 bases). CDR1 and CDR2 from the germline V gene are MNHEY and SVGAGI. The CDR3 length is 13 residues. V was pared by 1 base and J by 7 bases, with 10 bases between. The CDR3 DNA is TGTGCCAGCAGTTACTGGCAGGGGAGTGAAGCTTTCTTT. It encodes CASSYWQGSEAFF.

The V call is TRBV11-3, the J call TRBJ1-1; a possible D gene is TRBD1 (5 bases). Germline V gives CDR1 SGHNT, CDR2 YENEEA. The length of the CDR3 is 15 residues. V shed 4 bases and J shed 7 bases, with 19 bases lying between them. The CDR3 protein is CASSSRYGAAFEAFF. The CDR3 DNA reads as TGTGCCAGCAGCTCCAGGTATGGGGCAGCGTTTGAAGCTTTCTTT.

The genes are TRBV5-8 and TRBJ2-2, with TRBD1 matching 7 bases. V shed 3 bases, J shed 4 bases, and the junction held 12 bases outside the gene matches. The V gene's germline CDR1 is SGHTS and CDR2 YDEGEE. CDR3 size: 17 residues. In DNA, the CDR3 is TGTGCCAGCAGCTCTCGTTCAGGGGGAGCGAGCACCGGGGAGCTGTTTTTT. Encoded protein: CASSSRSGGASTGELFF.

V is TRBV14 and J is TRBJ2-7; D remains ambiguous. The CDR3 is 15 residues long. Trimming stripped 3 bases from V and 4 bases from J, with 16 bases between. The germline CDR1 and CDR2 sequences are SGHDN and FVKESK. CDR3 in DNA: TGTGCCAGCAGCCATGAACAGAACCCCCCTTACGAGCAGTACTTC. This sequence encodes CASSHEQNPPYEQYF.

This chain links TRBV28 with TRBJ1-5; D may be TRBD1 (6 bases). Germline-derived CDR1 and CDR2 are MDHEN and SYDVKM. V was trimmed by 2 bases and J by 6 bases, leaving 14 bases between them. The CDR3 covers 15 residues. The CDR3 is CASSLTGPVGQPQHF. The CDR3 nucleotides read TGTGCCAGCAGTTTAACAGGGCCGGTGGGTCAGCCCCAGCATTTT.

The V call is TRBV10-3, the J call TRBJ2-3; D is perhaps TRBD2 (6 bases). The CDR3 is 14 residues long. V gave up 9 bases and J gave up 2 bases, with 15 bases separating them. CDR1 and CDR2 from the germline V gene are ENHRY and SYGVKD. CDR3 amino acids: CAMGLARATDTQYF. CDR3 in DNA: TGTGCCATGGGACTTGCGCGTGCCACAGATACGCAGTATTTT.

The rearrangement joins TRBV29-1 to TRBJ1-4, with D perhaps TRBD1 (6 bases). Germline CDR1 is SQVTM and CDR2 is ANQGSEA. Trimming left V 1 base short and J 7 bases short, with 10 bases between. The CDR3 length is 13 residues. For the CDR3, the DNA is TGCAGCGTTGAAGGCAGGGGTGGTGAAAAACTGTTTTTT. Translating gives CSVEGRGGEKLFF.

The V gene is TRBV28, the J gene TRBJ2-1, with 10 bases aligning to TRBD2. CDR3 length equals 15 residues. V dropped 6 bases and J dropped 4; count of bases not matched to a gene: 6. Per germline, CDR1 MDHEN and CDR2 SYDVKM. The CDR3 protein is CASSTGTSEYNEQFF. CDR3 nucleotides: TGTGCCAGCAGCACCGGGACTAGCGAGTACAATGAGCAGTTCTTC.

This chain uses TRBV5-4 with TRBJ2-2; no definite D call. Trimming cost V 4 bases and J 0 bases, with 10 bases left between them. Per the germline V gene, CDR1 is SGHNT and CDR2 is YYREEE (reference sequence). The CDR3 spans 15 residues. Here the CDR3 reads CASSPRRANTGELFF. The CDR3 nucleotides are TGTGCCAGCAGCCCTCGACGGGCGAACACCGGGGAGCTGTTTTTT.

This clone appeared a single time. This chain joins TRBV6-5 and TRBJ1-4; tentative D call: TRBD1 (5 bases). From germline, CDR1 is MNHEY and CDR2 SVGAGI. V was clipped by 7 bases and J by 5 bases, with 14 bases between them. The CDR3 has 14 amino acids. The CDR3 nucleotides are TGTGCCAGCACCGGTAACAGGTTAAATGAAAAACTGTTTTTT. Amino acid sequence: CASTGNRLNEKLFF.

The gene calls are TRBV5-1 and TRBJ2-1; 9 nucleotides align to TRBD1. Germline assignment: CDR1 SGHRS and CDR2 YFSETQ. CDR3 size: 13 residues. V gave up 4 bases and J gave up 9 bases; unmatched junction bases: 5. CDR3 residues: CASSAGQGSEQFF. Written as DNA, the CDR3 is TGCGCCAGCAGCGCCGGACAGGGGAGTGAGCAGTTCTTC.

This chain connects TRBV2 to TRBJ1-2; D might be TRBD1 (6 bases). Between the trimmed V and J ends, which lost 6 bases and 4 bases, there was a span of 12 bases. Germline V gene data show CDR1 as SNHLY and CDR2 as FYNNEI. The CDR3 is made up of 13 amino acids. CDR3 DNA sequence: TGTGCCAGCAGACGGACAGAAAGCTATGGCTACACCTTC. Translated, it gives CASRRTESYGYTF.

The CDR3 protein is CASSFWPDTGELFF. The CDR3 coding sequence is TGTGCCAGCAGTTTTTGGCCCGACACCGGGGAGCTGTTTTTT. The chain couples TRBV27 to TRBJ2-2, with no clear D. The V gene lost 3 bases and the J gene lost 3 bases, with 8 bases spanning the gap. Germline V lookup: CDR1 MNHEY, CDR2 SMNVEV (reference sequence). The CDR3 is 14 amino acids.

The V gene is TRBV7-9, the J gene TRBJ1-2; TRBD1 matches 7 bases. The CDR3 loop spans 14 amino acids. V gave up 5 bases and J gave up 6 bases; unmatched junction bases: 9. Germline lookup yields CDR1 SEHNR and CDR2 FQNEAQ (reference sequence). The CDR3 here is CASSRGQGTDGYTF. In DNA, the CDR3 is TGTGCCAGCAGCCGAGGGCAAGGGACAGATGGCTACACCTTC.

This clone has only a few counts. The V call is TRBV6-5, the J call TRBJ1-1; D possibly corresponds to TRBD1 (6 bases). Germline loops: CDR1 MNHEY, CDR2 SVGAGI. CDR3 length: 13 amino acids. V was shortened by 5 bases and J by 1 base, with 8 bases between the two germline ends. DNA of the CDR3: TGTGCCAGCAGTCGGGACACGAACACTGAAGCTTTCTTT. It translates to CASSRDTNTEAFF.

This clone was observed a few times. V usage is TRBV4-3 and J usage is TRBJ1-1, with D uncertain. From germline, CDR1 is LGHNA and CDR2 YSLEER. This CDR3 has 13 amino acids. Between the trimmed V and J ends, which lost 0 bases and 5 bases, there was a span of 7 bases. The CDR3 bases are TGCGCCAGCAGCCAAGAGAGGGCAACTGAAGCTTTCTTT. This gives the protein CASSQERATEAFF.

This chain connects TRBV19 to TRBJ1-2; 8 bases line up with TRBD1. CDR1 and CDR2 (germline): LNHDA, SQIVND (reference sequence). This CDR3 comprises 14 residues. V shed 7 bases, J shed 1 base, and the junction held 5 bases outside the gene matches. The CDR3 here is CASNQGAGNYGYTF. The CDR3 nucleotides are TGTGCCAGTAATCAGGGGGCCGGTAACTATGGCTACACCTTC.

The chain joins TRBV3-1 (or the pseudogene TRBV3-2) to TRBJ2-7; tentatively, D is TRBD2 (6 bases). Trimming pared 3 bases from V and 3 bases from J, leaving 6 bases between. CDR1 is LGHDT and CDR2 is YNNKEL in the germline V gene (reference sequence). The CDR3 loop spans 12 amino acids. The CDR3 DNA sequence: TGTGCCAGCAGCCAGGGGGGCTACGAGCAGTACTTC. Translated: CASSQGGYEQYF.

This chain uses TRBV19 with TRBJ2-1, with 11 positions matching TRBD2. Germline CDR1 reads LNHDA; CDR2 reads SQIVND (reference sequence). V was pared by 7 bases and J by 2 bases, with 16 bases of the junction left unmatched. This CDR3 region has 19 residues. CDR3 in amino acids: CASKNPPRLLAGAYNEQFF. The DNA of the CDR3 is TGTGCCAGTAAGAACCCCCCCCGTTTACTAGCGGGAGCCTACAATGAGCAGTTCTTC.

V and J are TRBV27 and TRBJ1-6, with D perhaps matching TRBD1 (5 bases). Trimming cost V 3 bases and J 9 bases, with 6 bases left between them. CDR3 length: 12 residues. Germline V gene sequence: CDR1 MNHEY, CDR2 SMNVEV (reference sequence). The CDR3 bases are TGTGCCAGCAGTTTCCAGGGTTCACCCCTCCACTTT. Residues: CASSFQGSPLHF.

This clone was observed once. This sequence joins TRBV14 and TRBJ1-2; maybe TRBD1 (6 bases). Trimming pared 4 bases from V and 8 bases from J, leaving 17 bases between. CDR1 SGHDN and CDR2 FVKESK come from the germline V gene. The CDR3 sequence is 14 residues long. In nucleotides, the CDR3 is TGTGCCAGCAGCCTAACAACCGGGACATTGGGCTACACCTTC. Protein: CASSLTTGTLGYTF.